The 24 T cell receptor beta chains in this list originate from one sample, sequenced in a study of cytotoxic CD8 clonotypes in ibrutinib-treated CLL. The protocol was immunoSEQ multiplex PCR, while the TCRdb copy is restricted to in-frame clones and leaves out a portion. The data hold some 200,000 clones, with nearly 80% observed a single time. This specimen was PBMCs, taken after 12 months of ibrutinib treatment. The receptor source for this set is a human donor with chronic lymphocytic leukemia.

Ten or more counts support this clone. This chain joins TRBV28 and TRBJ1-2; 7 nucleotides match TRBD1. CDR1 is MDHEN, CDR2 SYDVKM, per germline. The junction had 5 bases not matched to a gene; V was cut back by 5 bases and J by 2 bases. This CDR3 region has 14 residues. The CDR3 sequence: CASSRQGLNYGYTF. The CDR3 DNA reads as TGTGCCAGCAGTCGACAGGGACTGAACTATGGCTACACCTTC.

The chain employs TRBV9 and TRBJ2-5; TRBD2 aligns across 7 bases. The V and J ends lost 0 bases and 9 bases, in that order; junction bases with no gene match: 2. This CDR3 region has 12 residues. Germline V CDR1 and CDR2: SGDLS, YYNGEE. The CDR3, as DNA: TGTGCCAGCAGCGTAGAGGCGGGAGCCCAGTACTTC. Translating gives CASSVEAGAQYF.

CDR3 loop: CASSFTGGIAEAFF. The CDR3 DNA reads as TGTGCCAGCAGCTTCACAGGGGGCATAGCTGAAGCTTTCTTT. The rearrangement links TRBV7-9 to TRBJ1-1; the match to TRBD1 covers 9 bases. Germline assignment: CDR1 SEHNR and CDR2 FQNEAQ (reference sequence). This CDR3 has 14 amino acids. Trimming took 3 bases from V and 6 from J; bases not matched to a gene: 5.

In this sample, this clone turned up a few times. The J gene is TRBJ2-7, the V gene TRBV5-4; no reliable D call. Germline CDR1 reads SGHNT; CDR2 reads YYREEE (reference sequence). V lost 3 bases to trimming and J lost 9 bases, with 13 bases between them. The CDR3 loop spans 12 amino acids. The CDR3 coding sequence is TGTGCCAGCAGCTCATACCCTGGCGGGCAGTACTTC. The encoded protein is CASSSYPGGQYF.

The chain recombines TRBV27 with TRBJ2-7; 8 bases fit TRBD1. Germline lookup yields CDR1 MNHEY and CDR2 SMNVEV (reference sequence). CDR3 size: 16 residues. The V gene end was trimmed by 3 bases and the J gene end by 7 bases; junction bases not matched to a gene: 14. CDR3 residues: CASSFGAGGNQWEQYF. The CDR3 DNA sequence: TGTGCCAGCAGTTTTGGCGCAGGGGGCAACCAATGGGAGCAGTACTTC.

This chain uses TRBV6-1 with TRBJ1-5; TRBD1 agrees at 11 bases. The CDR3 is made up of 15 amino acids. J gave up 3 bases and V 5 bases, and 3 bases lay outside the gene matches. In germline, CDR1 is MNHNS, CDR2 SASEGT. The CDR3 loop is CASSRTGGNNQPQHF. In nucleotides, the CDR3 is TGTGCCAGCAGTCGGACAGGGGGCAACAATCAGCCCCAGCATTTT.

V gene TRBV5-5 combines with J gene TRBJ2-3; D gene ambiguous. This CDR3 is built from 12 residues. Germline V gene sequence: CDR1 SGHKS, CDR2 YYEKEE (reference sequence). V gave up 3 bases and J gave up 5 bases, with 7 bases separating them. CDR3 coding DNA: TGTGCCAGCAGCTGGACCCGAGATACGCAGTATTTT. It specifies CASSWTRDTQYF.

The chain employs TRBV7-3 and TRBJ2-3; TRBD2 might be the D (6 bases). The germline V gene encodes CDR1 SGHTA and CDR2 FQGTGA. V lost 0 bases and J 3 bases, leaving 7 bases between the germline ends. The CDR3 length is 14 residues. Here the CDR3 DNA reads TGTGCCAGCAGCTTAACTGCGGGGACAGATACGCAGTATTTT. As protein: CASSLTAGTDTQYF.

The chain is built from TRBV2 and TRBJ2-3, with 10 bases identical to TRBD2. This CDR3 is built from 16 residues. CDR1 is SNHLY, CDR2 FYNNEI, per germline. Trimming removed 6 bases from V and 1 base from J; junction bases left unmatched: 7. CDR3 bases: TGTGCCAGCAGAGAGACCAGCGGGAGGGGCACAGATACGCAGTATTTT. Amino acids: CASRETSGRGTDTQYF.

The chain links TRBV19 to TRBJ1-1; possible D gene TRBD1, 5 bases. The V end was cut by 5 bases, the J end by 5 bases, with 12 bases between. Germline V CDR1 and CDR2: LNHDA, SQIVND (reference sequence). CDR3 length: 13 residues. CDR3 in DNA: TGTGCCAGTAGTGCCGACAGTCTAACTGAAGCTTTCTTT. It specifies CASSADSLTEAFF.

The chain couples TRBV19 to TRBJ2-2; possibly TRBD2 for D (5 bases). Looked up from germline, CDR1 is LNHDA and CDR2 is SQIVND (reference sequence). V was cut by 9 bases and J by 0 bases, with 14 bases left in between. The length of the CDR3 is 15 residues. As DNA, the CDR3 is TGTGCCAGCGGTGACGGTAGCGCGAACACCGGGGAGCTGTTTTTT. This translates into CASGDGSANTGELFF. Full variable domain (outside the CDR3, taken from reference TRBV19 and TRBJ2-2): DGGITQSPKYLFRKEGQNVTLSCEQNLNHDAMYWYRQDPGQGLRLIYYSQIVNDFQKGDIAEGYSVSREKKESFPLTVTSAQKNPTAFYLCASGDGSANTGELFFGEGSRLTVL.

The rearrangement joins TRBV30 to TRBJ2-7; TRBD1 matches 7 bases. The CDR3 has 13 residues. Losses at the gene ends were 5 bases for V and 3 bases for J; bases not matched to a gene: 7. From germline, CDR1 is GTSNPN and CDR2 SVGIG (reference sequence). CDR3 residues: CAWARDRDYEQYF. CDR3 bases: TGTGCCTGGGCCAGGGACAGAGACTACGAGCAGTACTTC.

The CDR3 bases are TGCGCCAGCAGCTTGGGGCACGGGCGGAGTACCGAGCAGTACTTC. Translation: CASSLGHGRSTEQYF. This sequence joins TRBV5-1 and TRBJ2-7; D not certain. The V end was cut by 0 bases, the J end by 6 bases, with 16 bases between. The CDR3 has 15 amino acids. The germline CDR1 and CDR2 sequences are SGHRS and YFSETQ.

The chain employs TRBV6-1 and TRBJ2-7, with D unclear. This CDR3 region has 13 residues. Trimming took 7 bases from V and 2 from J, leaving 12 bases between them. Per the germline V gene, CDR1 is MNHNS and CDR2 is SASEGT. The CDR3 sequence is CASNQAIPYEQYF. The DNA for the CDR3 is TGTGCCAGCAATCAGGCGATCCCCTACGAGCAGTACTTC.

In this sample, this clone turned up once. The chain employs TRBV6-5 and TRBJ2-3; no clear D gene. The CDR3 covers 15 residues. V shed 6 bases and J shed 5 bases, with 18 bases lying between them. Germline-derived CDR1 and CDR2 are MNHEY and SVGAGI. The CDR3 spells CASRHGGGVGDTQYF. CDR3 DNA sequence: TGTGCCAGCAGGCATGGTGGCGGAGTGGGAGATACGCAGTATTTT.

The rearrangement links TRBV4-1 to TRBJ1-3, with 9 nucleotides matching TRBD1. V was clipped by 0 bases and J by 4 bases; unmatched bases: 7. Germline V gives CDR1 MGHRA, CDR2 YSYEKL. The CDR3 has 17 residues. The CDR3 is CASSQDLPGQGGNTIYF. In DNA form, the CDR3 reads TGCGCCAGCAGCCAAGACCTTCCGGGACAGGGAGGAAACACCATATATTTT.

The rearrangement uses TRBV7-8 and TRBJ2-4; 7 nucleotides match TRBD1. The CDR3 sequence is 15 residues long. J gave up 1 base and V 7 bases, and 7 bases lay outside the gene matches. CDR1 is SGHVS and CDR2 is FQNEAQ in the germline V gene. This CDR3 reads CASNNDRAAKNIQYF. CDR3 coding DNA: TGTGCCAGCAACAATGACAGGGCTGCCAAAAACATTCAGTACTTC.

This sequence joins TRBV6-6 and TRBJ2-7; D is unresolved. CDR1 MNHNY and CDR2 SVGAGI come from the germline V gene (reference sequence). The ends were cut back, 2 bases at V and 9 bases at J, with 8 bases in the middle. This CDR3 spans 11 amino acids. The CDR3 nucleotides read TGTGCCAGCAGTTACAGGGATCGGCAGTACTTC. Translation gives CASSYRDRQYF.

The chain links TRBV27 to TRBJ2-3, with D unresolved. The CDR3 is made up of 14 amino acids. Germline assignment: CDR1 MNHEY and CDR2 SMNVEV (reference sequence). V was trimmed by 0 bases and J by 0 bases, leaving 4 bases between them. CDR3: CASSLSISTDTQYF. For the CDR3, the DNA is TGTGCCAGCAGTTTATCGATAAGCACAGATACGCAGTATTTT.

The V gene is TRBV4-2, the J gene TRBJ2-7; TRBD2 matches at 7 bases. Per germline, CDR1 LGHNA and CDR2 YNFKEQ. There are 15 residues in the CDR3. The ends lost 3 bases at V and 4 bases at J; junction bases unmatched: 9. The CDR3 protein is CASSQYAGVKYEQYF. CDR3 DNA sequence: TGTGCCAGCAGCCAGTACGCGGGAGTTAAGTACGAGCAGTACTTC.

The CDR3 coding sequence is TGCAGCGGGGAGACAGAAGGGAACACTGAAGCTTTCTTT. Its protein product is CSGETEGNTEAFF. This rearrangement joins TRBV29-1 to TRBJ1-1; D is possibly TRBD1 (5 bases). Trimming took 7 bases from V and 1 from J, leaving 13 bases between them. The V gene's germline CDR1 is SQVTM and CDR2 ANQGSEA. The CDR3 has 13 amino acids.

CDR3 bases: TGTGCCAGCAGTCCACAGGTTGGGGGCAATCAGCCCCAGCATTTT. It codes for CASSPQVGGNQPQHF. This chain uses TRBV6-5 with TRBJ1-5, with D possibly matching TRBD1 (5 bases). With 5 bases removed from V and 2 bases from J, the gap between germline ends came to 13 bases. This CDR3 is 15 amino acids long. The germline V gene encodes CDR1 MNHEY and CDR2 SVGAGI.

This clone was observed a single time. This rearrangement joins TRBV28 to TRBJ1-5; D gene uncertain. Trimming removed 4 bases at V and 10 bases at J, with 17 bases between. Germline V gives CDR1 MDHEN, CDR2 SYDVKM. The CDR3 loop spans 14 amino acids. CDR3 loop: CASSSGSKVHPQHF. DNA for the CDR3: TGTGCCAGCAGTTCAGGTTCTAAAGTTCATCCCCAGCATTTT.

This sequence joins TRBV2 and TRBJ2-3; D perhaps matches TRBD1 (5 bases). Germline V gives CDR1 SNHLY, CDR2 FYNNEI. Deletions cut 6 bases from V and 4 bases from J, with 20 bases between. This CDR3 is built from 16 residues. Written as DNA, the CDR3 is TGTGCCAGCAGCGCCTCCGGTGGGGCCTCGGCAGATACGCAGTATTTT. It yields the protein CASSASGGASADTQYF.